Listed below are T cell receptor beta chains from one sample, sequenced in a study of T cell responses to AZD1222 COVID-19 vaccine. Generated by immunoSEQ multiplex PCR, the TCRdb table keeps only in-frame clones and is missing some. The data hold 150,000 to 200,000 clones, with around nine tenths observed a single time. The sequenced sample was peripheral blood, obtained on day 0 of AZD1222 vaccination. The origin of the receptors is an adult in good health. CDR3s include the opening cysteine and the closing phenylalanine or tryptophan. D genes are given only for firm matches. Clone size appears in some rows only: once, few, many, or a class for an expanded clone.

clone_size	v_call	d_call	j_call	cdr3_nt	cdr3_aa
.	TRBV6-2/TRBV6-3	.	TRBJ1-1	TGTGCCAGCAGCGGGGGGGACACTGAAGCTTTCTTT	CASSGGDTEAFF
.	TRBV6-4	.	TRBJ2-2	TGTGCCAGCAGTGACTCGATTCCAGGGGCAGGGGCCGGGGAGCTGTTTTTT	CASSDSIPGAGAGELFF
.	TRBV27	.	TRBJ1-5	TGTGCCAGCAGTTTTGGAGGTGGTCCGGACCGGCAGCCCCAGCATTTT	CASSFGGGPDRQPQHF
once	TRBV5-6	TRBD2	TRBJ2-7	TGTGCCAGCAGCTTGCAAGACGGGGGGGACTACGAGCAGTACTTC	CASSLQDGGDYEQYF
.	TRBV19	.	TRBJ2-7	TGTGCCAGTAGTATAAGATTTCGGGATCACGAGCAGTACTTC	CASSIRFRDHEQYF
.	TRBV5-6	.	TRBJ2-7	TGTGCCAGCAGCACGAATAACGAGCAGTACTTC	CASSTNNEQYF
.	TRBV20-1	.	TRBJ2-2	TGCAGTGCTAGTGGACTCCGCACCGGGGAGCTGTTTTTT	CSASGLRTGELFF
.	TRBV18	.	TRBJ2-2	TGTGCCAGCTCACCACCGCAGGGGGGCACCGGGGAGCTGTTTTTT	CASSPPQGGTGELFF
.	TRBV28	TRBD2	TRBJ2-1	TGTGCCAGCAGTTCCTCCGGACTAGCGGGAGTGCGTGAGCAGTTCTTC	CASSSSGLAGVREQFF
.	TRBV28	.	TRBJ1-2	TGTGCCAGCAGCCGATATGGCTACACCTTC	CASSRYGYTF
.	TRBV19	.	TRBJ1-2	TGTGCCAGTAGCCGGACCCCGGACGTGGGCTACACCTTC	CASSRTPDVGYTF
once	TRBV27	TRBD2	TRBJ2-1	TGTGCCAGCAGCGCCGGAAGCGGGAGGAGAGAGCGGCAGTTCTTC	CASSAGSGRRERQFF
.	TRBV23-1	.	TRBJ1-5	TGCGCCCCCCTAGGGGGCAATCAGCCCCAGCATTTT	CAPLGGNQPQHF
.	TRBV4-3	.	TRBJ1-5	TGCGCCAGCAGCCAAGTTAGAGCCGGGGATCAGCCCCAGCATTTT	CASSQVRAGDQPQHF
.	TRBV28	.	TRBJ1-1	TGTGCCAGCAGTTCATGGGGTCTTGGCATGGGCACTGAAGCTTTCTTT	CASSSWGLGMGTEAFF
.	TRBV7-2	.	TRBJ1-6	TGTGCCAGCAGCTTGACAGGAGAGCTTAATTCACCCCTCCACTTT	CASSLTGELNSPLHF
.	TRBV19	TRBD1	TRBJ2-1	TGTGCCAGTAGCCGGGACAGAGGATACAATGAGCAGTTCTTC	CASSRDRGYNEQFF
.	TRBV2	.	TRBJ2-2	TGTGCCAGCAGCTTGGACGCGAACACCGGGGAGCTGTTTTTT	CASSLDANTGELFF
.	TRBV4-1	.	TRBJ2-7	TGCGCCAGCAGCCATAAACAACAGGGCTTAGAGGGGGAGCAGTACTTC	CASSHKQQGLEGEQYF
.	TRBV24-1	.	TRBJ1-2	TGTGCCACCAGTGATGGGGCGGACTATGGCTACACCTTC	CATSDGADYGYTF
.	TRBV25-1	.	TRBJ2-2	TGTGCCAGCAGTGAATGGGACGAGGAGCTGTTTTTT	CASSEWDEELFF
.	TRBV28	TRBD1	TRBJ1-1	TGTGCCAGCAGACCGACAGACAGGGTGAACACTGAAGCTTTCTTT	CASRPTDRVNTEAFF
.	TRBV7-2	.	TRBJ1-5	TGTGCCAGCAGCCCAACAGGGTACAATCAGCCCCAGCATTTT	CASSPTGYNQPQHF
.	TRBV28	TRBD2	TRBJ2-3	TGTGCCAGCAGTGAGGGTTCTAGCGGGATGGATACGCAGTATTTT	CASSEGSSGMDTQYF
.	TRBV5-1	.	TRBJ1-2	TGCGCCAGCAGCTTGGACGGTACGTTTGGAGGCGGCTACACCTTC	CASSLDGTFGGGYTF
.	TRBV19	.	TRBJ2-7	TGTGCCAGTAGTATAGATGGACAGAGGAGCTCCTACGAGCAGTACTTC	CASSIDGQRSSYEQYF
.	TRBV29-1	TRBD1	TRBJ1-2	TGCAGCGTTGAAGTAGAGGGGGCGAGGAATGGCTACACCTTC	CSVEVEGARNGYTF
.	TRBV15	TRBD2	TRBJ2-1	TGTGCCACCAGCAGAGAGCCCCCGGGACTAGCGAGGTTGTCCTACAATGAGCAGTTCTTC	CATSREPPGLARLSYNEQFF
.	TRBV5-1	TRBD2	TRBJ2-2	TGCGCCAGCAGCTTGCGTGCGGGGGGGCCGAACACCGGGGAGCTGTTTTTT	CASSLRAGGPNTGELFF
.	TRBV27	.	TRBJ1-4	TGTGCCAGCAGAGGGGGGGGTGGTAATGAAAAACTGTTTTTT	CASRGGGGNEKLFF
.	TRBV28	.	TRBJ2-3	TGTGCCAGCAGTTTGGACCCCGGGCACGATAGCACAGATACGCAGTATTTT	CASSLDPGHDSTDTQYF
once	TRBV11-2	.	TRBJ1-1	TGTGCCAGCTCCAGGTACACTGAAGCTTTCTTT	CASSRYTEAFF
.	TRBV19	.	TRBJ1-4	TGTGCCAGTTCCCCCGTGGGCCTGAGTAATGAAAAACTGTTTTTT	CASSPVGLSNEKLFF
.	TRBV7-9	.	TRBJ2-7	TGTGCCAGCAGCTTAGAAGATAGCTACGAGCAGTACTTC	CASSLEDSYEQYF
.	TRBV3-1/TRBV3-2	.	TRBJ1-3	TGTGCCAGCAGCTTTCGAGGGGTTACGGGGGTGACTGGAAACACCATATATTTT	CASSFRGVTGVTGNTIYF
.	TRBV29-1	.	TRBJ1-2	TGCAGCGCTGGTGGGAGGGACTATGGCTACACCTTC	CSAGGRDYGYTF
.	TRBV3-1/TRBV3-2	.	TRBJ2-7	TGTGCCAGCAGCCAAGATCACATTCTATCCTACGAGCAGTACTTC	CASSQDHILSYEQYF
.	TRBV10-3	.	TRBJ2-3	TGTGCCATCAGTGAGCGGGACCCAGATACGCAGTATTTT	CAISERDPDTQYF
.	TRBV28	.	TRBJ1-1	TGTGCCAGCACCTCATATGGGAACACTGAAGCTTTCTTT	CASTSYGNTEAFF
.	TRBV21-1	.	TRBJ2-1	TGTGCCAGCAGCAAAGCGGGACTAGCGGGACCCCACAATGAGCAGTTCTTC	CASSKAGLAGPHNEQFF
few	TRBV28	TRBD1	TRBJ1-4	TGTGCCAGCAGTTTGCCAGGGGGCGCGGAAAAACTGTTTTTT	CASSLPGGAEKLFF
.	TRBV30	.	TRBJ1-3	TGTGCCTGGAGTGGAAGGAACACCATATATTTT	CAWSGRNTIYF
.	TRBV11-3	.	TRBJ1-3	TGTGCCAGCAGCTTGGGACACCTTGGAAACACCATATATTTT	CASSLGHLGNTIYF
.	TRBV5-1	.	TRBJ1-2	TGCGCCAGCAGCTTTAGCGGGGAGGGGGTCTATGGCTACACCTTC	CASSFSGEGVYGYTF
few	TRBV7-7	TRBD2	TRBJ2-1	TGTGCCAGCAGCTTAGCACTAGCGGGAGGCAATGAGCAGTTCTTC	CASSLALAGGNEQFF
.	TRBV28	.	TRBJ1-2	TGTGCCAGCAACCCTCCCCCCACAGCGGGCTACACCTTC	CASNPPPTAGYTF
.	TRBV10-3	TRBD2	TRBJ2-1	TGTGCCATCAGGGGGACTAGCGGCAACAATGAGCAGTTCTTC	CAIRGTSGNNEQFF
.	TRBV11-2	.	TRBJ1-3	TGTGCCAGCAGCTTAGGGACATATGGAAACACCATATATTTT	CASSLGTYGNTIYF
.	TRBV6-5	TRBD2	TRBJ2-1	TGTGCCAGCAGTTTCGCTGGGACTAGTGGTTTGGAGCAGTTCTTC	CASSFAGTSGLEQFF
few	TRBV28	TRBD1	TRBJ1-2	TGTGCCAGCAGTTCACTCACGGACAGGGGGCATTATGGCTACACCTTC	CASSSLTDRGHYGYTF